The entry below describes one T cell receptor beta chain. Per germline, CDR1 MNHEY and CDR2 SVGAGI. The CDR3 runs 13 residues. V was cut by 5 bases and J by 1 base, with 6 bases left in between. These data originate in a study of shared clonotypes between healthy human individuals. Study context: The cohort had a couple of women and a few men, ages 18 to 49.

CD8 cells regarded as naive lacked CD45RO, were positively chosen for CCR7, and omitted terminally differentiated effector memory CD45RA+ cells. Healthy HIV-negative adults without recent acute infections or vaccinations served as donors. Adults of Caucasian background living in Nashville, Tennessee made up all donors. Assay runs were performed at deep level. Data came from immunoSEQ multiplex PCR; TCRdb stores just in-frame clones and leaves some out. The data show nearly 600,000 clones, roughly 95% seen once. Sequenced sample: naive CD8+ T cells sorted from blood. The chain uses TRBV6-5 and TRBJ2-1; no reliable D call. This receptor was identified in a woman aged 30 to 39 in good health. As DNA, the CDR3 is TGTGCCAGCAGTCCGAGTTCCTACAATGAGCAGTTCTTC. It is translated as CASSPSSYNEQFF.